A single sample is the source of the 30 T cell receptor beta chains below, sequenced in a study of early T cells in non-severe SARS-CoV-2 infection. TCRdb reanalysed the 5' RACE reads using MiXCR and keeps one entry per CDR3 protein. The sample includes about 48,000 distinct CDR3 sequences, roughly 5.9% of them seen just once. The sequencing sample was made of whole blood. These receptors originate from an adult who was a healthcare worker with PCR-confirmed SARS-CoV-2 infection or an uninfected control (not recorded which).

This clonotype was recorded a few times. For the CDR3, the DNA is TGTGCCAGCAGCAGAGACAGGGTCCAAGAGACCCAGTACTTC. Translation: CASSRDRVQETQYF. The rearrangement links TRBV7-9 to TRBJ2-5; 7 positions match TRBD1. Per the germline V gene, CDR1 is SEHNR and CDR2 is FQNEAQ (reference sequence). The CDR3 is 14 amino acids. Unmatched junction bases numbered 4, after V lost 5 bases and J lost 1 base. Full variable domain (rest looked up from reference TRBV7-9 and TRBJ2-5): DTGVSQNPRHKITKRGQNVTFRCDPISEHNRLYWYRQTLGQGPEFLTYFQNEAQLEKSRLLSDRFSAERPKGSFSTLEIQRTEQGDSAMYLCASSRDRVQETQYFGPGTRLLVL.

This clonotype was seen a handful of times. V gene TRBV4-3 combines with J gene TRBJ2-2; 7 positions match TRBD1. V gave up 1 base and J gave up 6 bases; unmatched junction bases: 8. The CDR3 has 16 amino acids. Germline V CDR1 and CDR2: LGHNA, YSLEER. CDR3: CASSQAGTEKAGELFF. In DNA, the CDR3 is TGCGCCAGCAGCCAAGCCGGGACAGAAAAAGCCGGGGAGCTGTTTTTT.

This clonotype was counted at least ten times. Written as DNA, the CDR3 is TGCAGTGCCCGGGGGGAGGGAAACATTCAGTACTTC. Its protein product is CSARGEGNIQYF. The V gene is TRBV20-1, the J gene TRBJ2-4, with 7 bases matching TRBD2. The germline V gene encodes CDR1 DFQATT and CDR2 SNEGSKA (reference sequence). With 6 bases clipped from V and 6 bases from J, the junction kept 5 bases outside the gene matches. The CDR3 has 12 amino acids.

The chain has TRBV15 and TRBJ2-3; the match to TRBD1 covers 7 bases. The V and J ends lost 1 base and 4 bases, in that order; junction bases with no gene match: 5. From germline, CDR1 is LNHNV and CDR2 YYDKDF (reference sequence). The CDR3 contains 15 residues. The CDR3 region is CATSRGAGGADTQYF. The CDR3 DNA reads as TGTGCCACCAGCAGAGGGGCAGGGGGTGCAGATACGCAGTATTTT. Together with reference TRBV15 and TRBJ2-3, the CDR3 gives the full variable domain: DAMVIQNPRYQVTQFGKPVTLSCSQTLNHNVMYWYQQKSSQAPKLLFHYYDKDFNNEADTPDNFQSRRPNTSFCFLDIRSPGLGDTAMYLCATSRGAGGADTQYFGPGTRLTVL.

This clonotype came up many times. Germline is not matched at one junction end, which may reflect a read error. This chain connects TRBV20-1 to TRBJ2-3; no clear D gene. The CDR3 extends over 14 amino acids. The germline gives CDR1 DFQATT, CDR2 SNEGSKA (reference sequence). This CDR3 reads CSALTDTSRDTQYF. CDR3 nucleotides: TGCAGTGCCCTCACCGATACGAGCAGAGATACGCAGTATTTT.

This clonotype was found a few times. The chain links TRBV20-1 to TRBJ1-1; D is unclear. Germline V lookup: CDR1 DFQATT, CDR2 SNEGSKA (reference sequence). With 0 bases removed from V and 2 bases from J, the gap between germline ends came to 10 bases. The CDR3 consists of 14 residues. The CDR3 sequence is CSARDAAGNTEAFF. In DNA, the CDR3 is TGCAGTGCTAGAGATGCAGCTGGAAACACTGAAGCTTTCTTT.

The chain is built from TRBV18 and TRBJ1-6, with no clear D. From germline, CDR1 is KGHSH and CDR2 LQKENI. The V end was cut by 4 bases, the J end by 0 bases, with 7 bases between. The CDR3 has 15 amino acids. The CDR3 loop is CASSQGSSYNSPLHF. CDR3 in DNA: TGTGCCAGCTCACAAGGTAGCTCCTATAATTCACCCCTCCACTTT.

This clonotype has more than one count but fewer than ten. V gene TRBV5-1 combines with J gene TRBJ2-2; D is unclear. V was pared by 3 bases and J by 9 bases, with 6 bases between. This CDR3 is built from 11 residues. CDR1 and CDR2 from the germline V gene are SGHRS and YFSETQ. CDR3 residues: CASSSKRELFF. CDR3 in DNA: TGCGCCAGCAGCTCCAAGAGGGAGCTGTTTTTT.

This clonotype was detected a few times. The rearrangement uses TRBV29-1 and TRBJ1-2, with 7 bases aligning to TRBD1. The CDR3 covers 12 residues. CDR1 is SQVTM, CDR2 ANQGSEA, per germline. Trimming at V came to 4 bases and at J to 5 bases, leaving 4 bases not matched to a gene. In nucleotides, the CDR3 is TGCAGCGTTGGAAACAGGGGTTATGGCTACACCTTC. Translated: CSVGNRGYGYTF.

This clonotype was seen many times. V is TRBV6-1 and J is TRBJ2-1; TRBD1 agrees at 7 bases. The CDR3 has 13 amino acids. V shed 6 bases and J 9 bases; nucleotides not matched to a gene: 8. CDR1 and CDR2 from the germline V gene are MNHNS and SASEGT. The CDR3 DNA is TGTGCCAGCAGGGTAACAGGGGTGGGTGAGCAGTTCTTC. This sequence encodes CASRVTGVGEQFF.

This clonotype was recorded many times. The chain recombines TRBV14 with TRBJ1-2; no clear D. Germline CDR1 is SGHDN and CDR2 is FVKESK. The CDR3 contains 14 residues. Trimming took 4 bases from V and 7 from J, leaving 16 bases between them. The CDR3 protein is CASSLPVAGAGYTF. Written as DNA, the CDR3 is TGTGCCAGCAGCCTCCCCGTGGCGGGTGCTGGCTACACCTTC.

This clonotype was seen only a few times. A much larger clonotype is one base distant, so this may be a read error. The chain has TRBV20-1 and TRBJ1-6; D might be TRBD1 (6 bases). The CDR3 is 15 amino acids. Germline loops: CDR1 DFQATT, CDR2 SNEGSKA (reference sequence). This CDR3 is CSARDRPTNNSPLHF. Written as DNA, the CDR3 is TGCAGTGCTCGAGACAGGCCGACGAATAATTCACCCCTCCACTTT.

Many counts were recorded for this clonotype. CDR3 sequence reads: CASSRDLAGLTDTQYF. DNA for the CDR3: TGTGCCAGCAGCAGAGACCTGGCGGGACTCACAGATACGCAGTATTTT. The chain has TRBV21-1 and TRBJ2-3; the table calls TRBD2, which could not be checked here. TRBV21-1 is a pseudogene locus. This CDR3 comprises 16 residues.

There are many counts of this clonotype. This chain joins TRBV6-2 or TRBV6-3 and TRBJ1-2, with D unclear. The V end was cut by 2 bases, the J end by 3 bases, with 7 bases between. In germline, CDR1 is MNHEY, CDR2 SVGEGT. CDR3 size: 13 residues. CDR3 residues: CASSYGSDYGYTF. In DNA form, the CDR3 reads TGTGCCAGCAGTTACGGGTCGGACTATGGCTACACCTTC.

This clonotype came up many times. The V gene is TRBV18, the J gene TRBJ2-7; D is possibly TRBD2 (6 bases). Trimming took 4 bases from V and 3 from J, leaving 16 bases between them. Germline CDR1 is KGHSH and CDR2 is LQKENI. The CDR3 has 15 residues. In DNA form, the CDR3 reads TGTGCCAGCTCACTACCTGGGACTGCACTCTACGAGCAGTACTTC. Translating it yields CASSLPGTALYEQYF.

This clonotype was detected many times. The chain is built from TRBV24-1 and TRBJ2-7; TRBD2 aligns across 7 bases. V dropped 6 bases and J dropped 6; count of bases not matched to a gene: 4. This CDR3 comprises 12 residues. Germline CDR1 reads KGHDR; CDR2 reads SFDVKD. Written as DNA, the CDR3 is TGTGCCACCAGTAGAGGCGGGGGCGAGCAGTACTTC. Protein: CATSRGGGEQYF.

In its sample, this clonotype was seen a few times. The gene calls are TRBV5-4 and TRBJ2-7, with 7 bases matching TRBD1. CDR1 and CDR2 (germline): SGHNT, YYREEE (reference sequence). The length of the CDR3 is 17 residues. The ends lost 0 bases at V and 6 bases at J; junction bases unmatched: 15. CDR3 in DNA: TGTGCCAGCAGCTTGGCCGGGCAGGGGGTATTCCTCGGCGAGCAGTACTTC. This sequence encodes CASSLAGQGVFLGEQYF.

This clonotype appeared a single time. The rearrangement links TRBV2 to TRBJ2-3; D unresolved. The germline CDR1 and CDR2 sequences are SNHLY and FYNNEI. Trimming removed 0 bases at V and 0 bases at J, with 4 bases between. CDR3 size: 14 residues. The CDR3, as DNA: TGTGCCAGCAGTGAAGCTCGGAGCACAGATACGCAGTATTTT. It is translated as CASSEARSTDTQYF. The variable domain in full, with the rest retrieved from reference TRBV2 and TRBJ2-3, is EPEVTQTPSHQVTQMGQEVILRCVPISNHLYFYWYRQILGQKVEFLVSFYNNEISEKSEIFDDQFSVERPDGSNFTLKIRSTKLEDSAMYFCASSEARSTDTQYFGPGTRLTVL.

The table lists this clonotype with many counts. The V call is TRBV6-1, the J call TRBJ2-2, with 9 bases identical to TRBD2. The CDR3 runs 15 residues. CDR1 is MNHNS, CDR2 SASEGT, per germline. J was trimmed by 1 base and V by 7 bases; bases with no gene match: 4. CDR3 sequence reads: CASIETSGNTGELFF. Written as DNA, the CDR3 is TGTGCCAGCATTGAGACTAGCGGGAACACCGGGGAGCTGTTTTTT.

This clonotype was picked up a small number of times. The rearrangement links TRBV29-1 to TRBJ1-4; 10 bases agree with TRBD1. The CDR3 is made up of 17 amino acids. The germline gives CDR1 SQVTM, CDR2 ANQGSEA. The junction had 9 bases not matched to a gene; V was cut back by 5 bases and J by 0 bases. The CDR3, as DNA: TGCAGCGTTATGACAGGGGGCCTGGTTGCAACTAATGAAAAACTGTTTTTT. The encoded protein is CSVMTGGLVATNEKLFF.

This clonotype turned up a few times. V is TRBV27 and J is TRBJ2-1, with 9 bases fitting TRBD2. The CDR3 extends over 16 amino acids. Germline lookup yields CDR1 MNHEY and CDR2 SMNVEV (reference sequence). Trimming took 5 bases from V and 7 from J; bases not matched to a gene: 12. Written as DNA, the CDR3 is TGTGCCAGCAGTCCGAACTCCGGGACTAGCTCGAATGAGCAGTTCTTC. As protein: CASSPNSGTSSNEQFF.

This chain uses TRBV15 with TRBJ2-7, with D unresolved. V shed 2 bases and J shed 2 bases, with 16 bases lying between them. This CDR3 is 16 amino acids long. Germline V lookup: CDR1 LNHNV, CDR2 YYDKDF (reference sequence). The CDR3 DNA is TGTGCCACCAGCAGATTAGAAGGCGGCTCTACCTACGAGCAGTACTTC. It codes for CATSRLEGGSTYEQYF.

J is TRBJ2-1 and V is TRBV9; 11 bases align to TRBD1. This CDR3 has 17 amino acids. V dropped 0 bases and J dropped 6; count of bases not matched to a gene: 8. Looked up from germline, CDR1 is SGDLS and CDR2 is YYNGEE. CDR3: CASSVAGQGASSNEQFF. The CDR3 DNA is TGTGCCAGCAGCGTAGCAGGACAGGGGGCATCAAGCAATGAGCAGTTCTTC.

There are many counts of this clonotype. This chain links TRBV3-1 with TRBJ2-1; 10 bases are shared with TRBD2. CDR1 LGHDT and CDR2 YNNKEL come from the germline V gene (reference sequence). The ends lost 0 bases at V and 6 bases at J; junction bases unmatched: 5. The CDR3 is 16 residues long. The DNA of the CDR3 is TGTGCCAGCAGCCAAGAAAGACTAGCGGGCTTCAATGAGCAGTTCTTC. This encodes CASSQERLAGFNEQFF.

This clonotype has a count of ten or more. The chain links TRBV6-5 to TRBJ1-2, with D perhaps matching TRBD1 (5 bases). V lost 2 bases, J lost 5 bases, and 21 bases lay in between. This CDR3 contains 17 residues. CDR1 is MNHEY and CDR2 is SVGAGI in the germline V gene. The CDR3, as DNA: TGTGCCAGCAGTTACGGGCAGGGAAGCCCCACACTGTATGGCTACACCTTC. It specifies CASSYGQGSPTLYGYTF.

Ten or more counts support this clonotype. This chain links TRBV5-1 with TRBJ2-7, with D possibly TRBD1 on 5 matching bases. V lost 0 bases to trimming and J lost 7 bases, with 11 bases between them. The V gene's germline CDR1 is SGHRS and CDR2 YFSETQ. The CDR3 spans 13 residues. In DNA form, the CDR3 reads TGCGCCAGCAGCTTGGTCTTCGCAGGGGAGCAGTACTTC. Its translation: CASSLVFAGEQYF. The variable domain in full, completed from reference TRBV5-1 and TRBJ2-7, reads KAGVTQTPRYLIKTRGQQVTLSCSPISGHRSVSWYQQTPGQGLQFLFEYFSETQRNKGNFPGRFSGRQFSNSRSEMNVSTLELGDSALYLCASSLVFAGEQYFGPGTRLTVT.

The chain joins TRBV6-2 or TRBV6-3 to TRBJ1-1; the D is unclear. CDR1 and CDR2 from the germline V gene are MNHEY and SVGEGT. The CDR3 is made up of 14 amino acids. The ends were cut back, 2 bases at V and 4 bases at J, with 11 bases in the middle. This CDR3 reads CASSYLLGVTEAFF. The CDR3 DNA reads as TGTGCCAGCAGTTACCTCCTCGGAGTCACTGAAGCTTTCTTT.

In its sample, this clonotype was seen many times. V usage is TRBV9 and J usage is TRBJ2-3; D gene uncertain. Germline loops: CDR1 SGDLS, CDR2 YYNGEE. CDR3 length: 16 residues. Deletions cut 0 bases from V and 0 bases from J, with 11 bases between. Written as DNA, the CDR3 is TGTGCCAGCAGCGTAGCCCCCGAACCAAGCACAGATACGCAGTATTTT. This translates into CASSVAPEPSTDTQYF.

This clonotype occurred many times. This rearrangement joins TRBV2 to TRBJ1-2; the match to TRBD1 covers 7 bases. The trim removed 7 bases at V and 7 bases at J, leaving 6 bases unmatched. The CDR3 runs to 12 residues. Germline lookup yields CDR1 SNHLY and CDR2 FYNNEI. This chain's CDR3 is CASIGTARGYTF. CDR3 sequence (DNA): TGTGCCAGCATCGGGACAGCCCGTGGCTACACCTTC.

The chain uses TRBV28 and TRBJ2-2, with a weak D call TRBD1 (6 bases). This CDR3 is 12 amino acids long. Germline-derived CDR1 and CDR2 are MDHEN and SYDVKM. V gave up 8 bases and J gave up 14 bases, with 18 bases separating them. This CDR3 reads CASGVGTRNLFF. The CDR3 DNA is TGTGCCAGCGGGGTTGGGACAAGGAATCTGTTTTTT.